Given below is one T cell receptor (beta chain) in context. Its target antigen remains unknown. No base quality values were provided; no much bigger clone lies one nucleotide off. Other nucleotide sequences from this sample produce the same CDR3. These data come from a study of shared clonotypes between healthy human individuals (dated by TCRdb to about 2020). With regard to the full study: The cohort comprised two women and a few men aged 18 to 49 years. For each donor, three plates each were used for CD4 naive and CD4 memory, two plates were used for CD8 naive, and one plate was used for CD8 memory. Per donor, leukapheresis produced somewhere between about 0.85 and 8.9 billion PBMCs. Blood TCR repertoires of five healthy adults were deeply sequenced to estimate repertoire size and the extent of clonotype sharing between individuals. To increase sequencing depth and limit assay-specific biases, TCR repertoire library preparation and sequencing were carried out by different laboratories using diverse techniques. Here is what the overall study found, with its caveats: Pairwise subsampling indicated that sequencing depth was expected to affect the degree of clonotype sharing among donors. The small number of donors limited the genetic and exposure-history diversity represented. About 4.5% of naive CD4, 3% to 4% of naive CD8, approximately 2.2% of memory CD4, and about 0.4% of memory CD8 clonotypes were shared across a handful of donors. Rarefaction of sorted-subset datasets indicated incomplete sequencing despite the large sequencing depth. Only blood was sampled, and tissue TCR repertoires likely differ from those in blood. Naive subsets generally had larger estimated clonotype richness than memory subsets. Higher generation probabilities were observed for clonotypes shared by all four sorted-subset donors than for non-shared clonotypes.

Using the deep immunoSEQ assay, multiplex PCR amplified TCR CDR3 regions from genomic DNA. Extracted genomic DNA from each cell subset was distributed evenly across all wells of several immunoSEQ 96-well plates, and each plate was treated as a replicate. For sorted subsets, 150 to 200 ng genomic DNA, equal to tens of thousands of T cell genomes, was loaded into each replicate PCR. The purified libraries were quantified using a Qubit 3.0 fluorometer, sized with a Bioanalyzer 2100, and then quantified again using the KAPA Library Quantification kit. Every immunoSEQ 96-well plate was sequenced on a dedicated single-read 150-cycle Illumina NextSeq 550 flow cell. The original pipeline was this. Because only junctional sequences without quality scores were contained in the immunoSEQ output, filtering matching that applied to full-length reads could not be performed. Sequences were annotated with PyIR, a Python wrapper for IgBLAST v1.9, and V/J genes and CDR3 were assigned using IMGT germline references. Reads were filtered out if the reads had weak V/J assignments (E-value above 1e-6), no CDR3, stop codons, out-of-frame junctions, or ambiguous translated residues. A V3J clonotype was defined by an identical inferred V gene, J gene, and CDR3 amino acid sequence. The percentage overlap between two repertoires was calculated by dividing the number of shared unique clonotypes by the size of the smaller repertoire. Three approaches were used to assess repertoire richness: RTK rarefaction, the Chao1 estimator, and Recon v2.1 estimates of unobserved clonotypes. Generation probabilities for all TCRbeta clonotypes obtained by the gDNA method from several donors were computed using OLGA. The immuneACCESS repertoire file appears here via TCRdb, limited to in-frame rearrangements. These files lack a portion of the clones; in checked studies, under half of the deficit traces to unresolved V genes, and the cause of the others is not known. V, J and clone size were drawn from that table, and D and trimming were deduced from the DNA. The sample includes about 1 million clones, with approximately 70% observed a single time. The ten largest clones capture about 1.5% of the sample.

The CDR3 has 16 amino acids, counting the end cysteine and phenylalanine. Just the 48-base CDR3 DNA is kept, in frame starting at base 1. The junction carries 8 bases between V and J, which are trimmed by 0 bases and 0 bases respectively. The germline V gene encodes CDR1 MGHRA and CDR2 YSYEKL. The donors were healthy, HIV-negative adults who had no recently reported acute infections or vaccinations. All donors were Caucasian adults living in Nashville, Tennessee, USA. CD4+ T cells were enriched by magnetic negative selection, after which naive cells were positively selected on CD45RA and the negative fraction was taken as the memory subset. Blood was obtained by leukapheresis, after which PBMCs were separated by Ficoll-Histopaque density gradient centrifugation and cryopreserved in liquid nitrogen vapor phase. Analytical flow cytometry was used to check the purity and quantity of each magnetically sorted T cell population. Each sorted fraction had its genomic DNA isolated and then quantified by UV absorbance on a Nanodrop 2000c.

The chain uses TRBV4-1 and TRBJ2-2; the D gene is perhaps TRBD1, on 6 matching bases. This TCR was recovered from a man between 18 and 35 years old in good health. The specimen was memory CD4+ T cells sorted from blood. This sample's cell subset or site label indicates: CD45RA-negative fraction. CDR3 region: CASSQEGTTNTGELFF. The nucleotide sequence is TGCGCCAGCAGCCAAGAGGGGACAACGAACACCGGGGAGCTGTTTTTT.